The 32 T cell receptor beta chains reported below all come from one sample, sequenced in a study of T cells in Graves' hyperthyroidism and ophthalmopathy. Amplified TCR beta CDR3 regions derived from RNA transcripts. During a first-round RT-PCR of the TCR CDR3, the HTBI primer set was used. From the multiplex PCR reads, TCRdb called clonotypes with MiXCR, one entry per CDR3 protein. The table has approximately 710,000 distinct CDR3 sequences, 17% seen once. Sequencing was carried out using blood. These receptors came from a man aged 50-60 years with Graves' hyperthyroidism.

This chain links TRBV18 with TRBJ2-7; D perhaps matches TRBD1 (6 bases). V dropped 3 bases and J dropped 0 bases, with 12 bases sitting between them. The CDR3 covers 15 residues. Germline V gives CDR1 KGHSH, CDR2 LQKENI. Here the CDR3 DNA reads TGTGCCAGCTCACCGGCCCAGGGGTCCTCCTACGAGCAGTACTTC. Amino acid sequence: CASSPAQGSSYEQYF.

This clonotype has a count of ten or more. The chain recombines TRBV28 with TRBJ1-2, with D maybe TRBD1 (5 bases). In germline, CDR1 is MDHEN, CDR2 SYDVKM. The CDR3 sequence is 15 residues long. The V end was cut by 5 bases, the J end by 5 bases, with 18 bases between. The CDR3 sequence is CASSPYGGAVYGYTF. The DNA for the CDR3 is TGTGCCAGCAGTCCCTACGGAGGGGCGGTTTATGGCTACACCTTC.

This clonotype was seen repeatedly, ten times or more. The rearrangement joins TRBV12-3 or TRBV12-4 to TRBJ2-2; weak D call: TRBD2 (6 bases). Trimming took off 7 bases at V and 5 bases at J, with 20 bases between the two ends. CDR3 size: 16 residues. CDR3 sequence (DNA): TGTGCCAGCACCGACTACTGGGACTTGGTTACCGGGGAGCTGTTTTTT. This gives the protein CASTDYWDLVTGELFF.

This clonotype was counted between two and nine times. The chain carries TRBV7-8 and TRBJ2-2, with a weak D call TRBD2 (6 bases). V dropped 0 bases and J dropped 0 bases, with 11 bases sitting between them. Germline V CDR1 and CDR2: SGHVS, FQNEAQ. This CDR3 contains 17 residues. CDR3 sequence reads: CASSLALGGSNTGELFF. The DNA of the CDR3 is TGTGCCAGCAGCTTAGCGCTCGGGGGATCGAACACCGGGGAGCTGTTTTTT.

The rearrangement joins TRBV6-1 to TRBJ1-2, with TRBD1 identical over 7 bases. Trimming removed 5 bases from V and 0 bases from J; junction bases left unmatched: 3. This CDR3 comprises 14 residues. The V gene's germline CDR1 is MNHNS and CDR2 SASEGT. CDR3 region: CASSLTGPNYGYTF. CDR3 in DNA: TGTGCCAGCAGTTTGACAGGGCCTAACTATGGCTACACCTTC.

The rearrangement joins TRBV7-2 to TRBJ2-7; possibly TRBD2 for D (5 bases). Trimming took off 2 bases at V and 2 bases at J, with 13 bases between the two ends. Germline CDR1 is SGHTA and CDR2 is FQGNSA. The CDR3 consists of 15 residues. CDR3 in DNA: TGTGCCAGCAGCTTAACCGCCGCCGGGGCCTACGAGCAGTACTTC. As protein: CASSLTAAGAYEQYF.

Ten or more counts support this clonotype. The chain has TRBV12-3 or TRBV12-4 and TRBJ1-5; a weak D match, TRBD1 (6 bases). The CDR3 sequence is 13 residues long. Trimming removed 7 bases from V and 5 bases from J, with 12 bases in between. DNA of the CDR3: TGTGCCAGCATAGGGGACACCCATCAGCCCCAGCATTTT. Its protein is CASIGDTHQPQHF.

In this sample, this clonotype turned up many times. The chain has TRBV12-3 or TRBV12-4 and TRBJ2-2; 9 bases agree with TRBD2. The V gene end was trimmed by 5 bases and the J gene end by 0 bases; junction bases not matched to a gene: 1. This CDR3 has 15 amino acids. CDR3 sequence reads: CASSPSGANTGELFF. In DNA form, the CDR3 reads TGTGCCAGCAGTCCTAGCGGGGCGAACACCGGGGAGCTGTTTTTT.

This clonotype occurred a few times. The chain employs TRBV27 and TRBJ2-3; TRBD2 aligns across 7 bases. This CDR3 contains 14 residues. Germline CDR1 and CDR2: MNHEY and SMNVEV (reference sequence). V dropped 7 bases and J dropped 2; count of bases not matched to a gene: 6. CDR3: CASTGLADTDTQYF. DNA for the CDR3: TGTGCCAGCACGGGCCTAGCGGACACAGATACGCAGTATTTT.

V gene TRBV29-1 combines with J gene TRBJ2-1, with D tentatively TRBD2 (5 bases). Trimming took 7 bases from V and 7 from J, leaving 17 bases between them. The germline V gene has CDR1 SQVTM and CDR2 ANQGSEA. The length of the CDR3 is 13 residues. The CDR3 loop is CSAPHRGTNEQFF. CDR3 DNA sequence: TGCAGCGCCCCCCATCGGGGTACGAATGAGCAGTTCTTC.

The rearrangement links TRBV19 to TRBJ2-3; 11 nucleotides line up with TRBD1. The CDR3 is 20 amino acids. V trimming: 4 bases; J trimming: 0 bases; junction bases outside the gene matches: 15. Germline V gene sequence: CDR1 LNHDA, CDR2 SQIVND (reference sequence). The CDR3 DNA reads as TGTGCCAGTAGTAAGAGGAGGACAGGGGGCGTTCGGGATAGCACAGATACGCAGTATTTT. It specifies CASSKRRTGGVRDSTDTQYF.

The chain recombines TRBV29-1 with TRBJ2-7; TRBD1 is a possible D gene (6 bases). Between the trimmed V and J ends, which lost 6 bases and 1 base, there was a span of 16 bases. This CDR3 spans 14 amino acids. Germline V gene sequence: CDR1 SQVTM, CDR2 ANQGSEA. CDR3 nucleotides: TGCAGCGTCGCTACAGGGAGACAATCCTACGAGCAGTACTTC. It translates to CSVATGRQSYEQYF.

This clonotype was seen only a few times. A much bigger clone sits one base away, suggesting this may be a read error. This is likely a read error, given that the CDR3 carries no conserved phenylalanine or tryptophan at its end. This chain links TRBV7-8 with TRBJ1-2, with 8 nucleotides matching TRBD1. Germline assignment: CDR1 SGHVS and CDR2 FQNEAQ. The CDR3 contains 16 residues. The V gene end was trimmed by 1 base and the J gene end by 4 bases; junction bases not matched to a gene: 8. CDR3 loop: CASSLDPRTGTYGYTL. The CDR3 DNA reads TGTGCCAGCAGCTTAGACCCAAGGACAGGGACCTATGGCTACACCCTC.

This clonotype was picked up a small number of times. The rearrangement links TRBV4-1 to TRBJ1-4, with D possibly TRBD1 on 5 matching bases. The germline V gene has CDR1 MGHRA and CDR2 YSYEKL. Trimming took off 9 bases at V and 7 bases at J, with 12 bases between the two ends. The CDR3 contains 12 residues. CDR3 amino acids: CARYKTGEKLFF. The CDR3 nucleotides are TGCGCCAGATACAAAACAGGTGAAAAACTGTTTTTT.

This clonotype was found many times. CDR3 protein: CASSFGDRVEQYF. The CDR3 bases are TGTGCCAGCAGTTTTGGGGACAGGGTTGAGCAGTACTTC. V usage is TRBV12-3 or TRBV12-4 and J usage is TRBJ2-7; 9 bases are a match to TRBD1. The CDR3 is 13 amino acids. V lost 3 bases, J lost 7 bases, and 4 bases stayed unmatched.

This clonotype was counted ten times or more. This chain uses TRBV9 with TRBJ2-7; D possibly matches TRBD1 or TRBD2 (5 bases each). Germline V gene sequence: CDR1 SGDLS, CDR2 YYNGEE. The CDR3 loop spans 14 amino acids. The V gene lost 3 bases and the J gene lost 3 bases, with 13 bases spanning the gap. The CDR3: CASSARDDYYEQYF. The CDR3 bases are TGTGCCAGCAGCGCCCGGGACGATTACTACGAGCAGTACTTC.

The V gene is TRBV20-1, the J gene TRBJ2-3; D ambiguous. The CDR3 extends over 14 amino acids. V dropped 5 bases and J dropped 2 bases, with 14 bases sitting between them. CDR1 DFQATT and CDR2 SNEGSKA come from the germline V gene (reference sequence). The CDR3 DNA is TGCAGTGCTCGGCTATCGGTGGACACAGATACGCAGTATTTT. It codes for CSARLSVDTDTQYF.

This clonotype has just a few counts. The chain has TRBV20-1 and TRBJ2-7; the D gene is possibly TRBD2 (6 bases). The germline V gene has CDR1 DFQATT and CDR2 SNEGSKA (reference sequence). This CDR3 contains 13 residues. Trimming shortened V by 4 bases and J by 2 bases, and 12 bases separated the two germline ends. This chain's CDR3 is CSATRLVTYEQYF. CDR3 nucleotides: TGCAGTGCTACTCGACTAGTTACCTACGAGCAGTACTTC.

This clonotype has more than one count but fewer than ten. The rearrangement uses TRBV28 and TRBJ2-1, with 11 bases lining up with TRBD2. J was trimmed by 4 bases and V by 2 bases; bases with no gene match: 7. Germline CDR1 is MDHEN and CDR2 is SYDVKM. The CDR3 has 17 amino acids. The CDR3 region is CASSLLRLAGSYNEQFF. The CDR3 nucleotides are TGTGCCAGCAGTTTACTCCGACTAGCGGGAAGTTACAATGAGCAGTTCTTC.

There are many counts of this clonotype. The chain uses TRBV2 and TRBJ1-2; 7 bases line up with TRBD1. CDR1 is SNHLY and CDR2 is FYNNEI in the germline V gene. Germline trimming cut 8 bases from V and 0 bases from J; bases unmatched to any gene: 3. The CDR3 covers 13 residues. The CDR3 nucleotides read TGTGCCAGCGGGACAGAGGCTAACTATGGCTACACCTTC. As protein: CASGTEANYGYTF.

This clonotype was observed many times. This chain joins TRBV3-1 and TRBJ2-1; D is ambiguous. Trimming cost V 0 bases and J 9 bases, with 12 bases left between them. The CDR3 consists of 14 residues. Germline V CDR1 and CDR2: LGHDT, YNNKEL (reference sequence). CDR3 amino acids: CASSQDLGWVEQFF. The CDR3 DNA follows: TGTGCCAGCAGCCAAGATCTTGGCTGGGTTGAGCAGTTCTTC.

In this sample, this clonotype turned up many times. CDR3: CASRGHGGIYGYTF. The CDR3 DNA follows: TGTGCCAGCAGGGGTCACGGGGGGATCTATGGCTACACCTTC. The rearrangement joins TRBV28 to TRBJ1-2, with a tentative D call TRBD1 (5 bases). Germline CDR1 MDHEN, CDR2 SYDVKM. The length of the CDR3 is 14 residues. The V end lost 6 bases, the J end lost 4 bases, and 15 bases lay between the germline ends.

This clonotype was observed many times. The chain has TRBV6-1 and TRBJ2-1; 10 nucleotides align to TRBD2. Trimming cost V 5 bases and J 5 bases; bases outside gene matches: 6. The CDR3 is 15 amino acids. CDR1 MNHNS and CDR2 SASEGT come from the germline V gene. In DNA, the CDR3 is TGTGCCAGCAGTACACTAGCGGGAACTGACAATGAGCAGTTCTTC. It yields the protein CASSTLAGTDNEQFF.

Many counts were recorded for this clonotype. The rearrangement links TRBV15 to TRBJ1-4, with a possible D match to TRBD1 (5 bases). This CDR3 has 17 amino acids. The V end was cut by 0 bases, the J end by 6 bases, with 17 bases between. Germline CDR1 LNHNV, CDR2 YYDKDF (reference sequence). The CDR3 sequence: CATSRDRGRGGDEKLFF. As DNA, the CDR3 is TGTGCCACCAGCAGAGATCGAGGACGGGGAGGGGATGAAAAACTGTTTTTT.

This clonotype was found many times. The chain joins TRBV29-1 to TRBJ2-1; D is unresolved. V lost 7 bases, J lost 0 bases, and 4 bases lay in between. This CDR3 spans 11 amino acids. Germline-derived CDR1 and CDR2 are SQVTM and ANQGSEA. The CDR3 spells CSGSSYNEQFF. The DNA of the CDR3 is TGCAGCGGTAGCTCCTACAATGAGCAGTTCTTC.

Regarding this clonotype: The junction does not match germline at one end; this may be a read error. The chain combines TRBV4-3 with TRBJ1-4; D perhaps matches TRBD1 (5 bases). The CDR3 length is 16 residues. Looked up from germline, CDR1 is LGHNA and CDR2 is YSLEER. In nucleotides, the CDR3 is TGCGCCAGCAGCCAACTCCCGGGACTCGTGGGGGAAACACTGTTTTTT. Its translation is CASSQLPGLVGETLFF.

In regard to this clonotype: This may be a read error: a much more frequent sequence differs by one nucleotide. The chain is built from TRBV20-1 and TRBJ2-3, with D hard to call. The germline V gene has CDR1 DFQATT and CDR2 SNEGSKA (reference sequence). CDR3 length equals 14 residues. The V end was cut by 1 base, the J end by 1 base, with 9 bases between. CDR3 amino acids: CSARASARTDTQYF. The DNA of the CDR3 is TGCAGTGCTAGAGCGTCAGCTCGCACAGATACGCAGTATTTT.

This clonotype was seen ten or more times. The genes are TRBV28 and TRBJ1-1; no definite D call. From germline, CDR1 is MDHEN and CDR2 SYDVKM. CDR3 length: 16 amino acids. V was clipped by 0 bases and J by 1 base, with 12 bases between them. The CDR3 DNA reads TGTGCCAGCAGTTTATGGTCGGGCAATAAGAACACTGAAGCTTTCTTT. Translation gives CASSLWSGNKNTEAFF.

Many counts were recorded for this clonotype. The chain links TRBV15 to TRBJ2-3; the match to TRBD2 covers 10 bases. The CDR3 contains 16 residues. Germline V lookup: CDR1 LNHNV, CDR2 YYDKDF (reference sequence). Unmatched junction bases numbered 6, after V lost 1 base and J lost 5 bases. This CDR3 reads CATSRARLAGGDTQYF. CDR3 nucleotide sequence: TGTGCCACCAGCAGAGCGCGACTAGCGGGCGGAGATACGCAGTATTTT.

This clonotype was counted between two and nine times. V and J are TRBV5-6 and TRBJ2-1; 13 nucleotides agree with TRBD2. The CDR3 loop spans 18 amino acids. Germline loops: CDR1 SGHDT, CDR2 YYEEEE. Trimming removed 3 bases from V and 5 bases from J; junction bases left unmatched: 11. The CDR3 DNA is TGTGCCAGCAGCTCCCCCGGACTAGCGGGAGTCTATCACAATGAGCAGTTCTTC. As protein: CASSSPGLAGVYHNEQFF.

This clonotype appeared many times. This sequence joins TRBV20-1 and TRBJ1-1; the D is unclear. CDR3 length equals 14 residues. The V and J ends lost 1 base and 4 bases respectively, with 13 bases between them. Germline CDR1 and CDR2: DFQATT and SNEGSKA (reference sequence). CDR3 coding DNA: TGCAGTGCTAGAGTTATTAGACGGACCACTGAAGCTTTCTTT. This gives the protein CSARVIRRTTEAFF.

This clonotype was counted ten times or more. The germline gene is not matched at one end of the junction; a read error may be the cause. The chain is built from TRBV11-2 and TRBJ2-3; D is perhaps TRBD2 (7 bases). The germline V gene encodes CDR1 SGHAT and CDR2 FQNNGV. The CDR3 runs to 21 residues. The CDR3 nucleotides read TGTGCCAGCAGACTAGTCGGGGGGCGCGGTGGAAGCGGACTCCGCACAAATACGCAGTATTTT. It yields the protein CASRLVGGRGGSGLRTNTQYF.